A selection of T cell receptor beta chains follows, all from one sample in a study of blood T cell repertoires in COVID-19. TCRdb's table, derived via immunoSEQ multiplex PCR, lists solely in-frame clones and lacks some. The sample holds 150,000 to 200,000 clones, roughly 86% seen once. The sequenced sample consisted of peripheral blood. The receptors come from a man in his forties with active or convalescent COVID-19. The CDR3 runs from the conserved cysteine through the conserved F or W. Fields, in order: J gene, clone size, V gene, D gene, CDR3 protein. A D gene is named only where the DNA matches it firmly. Clone size appears in some rows only: once, few, many, or a class for an expanded clone.

>TRBJ1-4|.|TRBV30|.
CAWSVRLGGINEKLFF
>TRBJ1-1|.|TRBV28|.
CASSSWGEGTEAFF
>TRBJ1-2|.|TRBV4-1|.
CASSQEGSYGYTF
>TRBJ2-1|.|TRBV5-1|.
CASSLVQADYNEQFF
>TRBJ1-2|.|TRBV6-2/TRBV6-3|TRBD1
CASSHSRTGEGYTF
>TRBJ1-5|.|TRBV30|.
CAWSVQGSRNQPQHF
>TRBJ2-1|.|TRBV7-8|.
CASSLGRPHEQFF
>TRBJ1-6|.|TRBV4-3|TRBD1
CASSQDPGQGSPLHF
>TRBJ2-1|.|TRBV6-5|TRBD2
CASSSGGRGNEQFF
>TRBJ1-5|.|TRBV30|TRBD1
CAWSIPGGQPQHF
>TRBJ2-3|.|TRBV19|TRBD1
CASSTGQGVADTQYF
>TRBJ2-5|.|TRBV11-2|.
CASSLDRGRGETQYF
>TRBJ2-3|.|TRBV15|.
CATSRDAAEGGTQYF
>TRBJ1-3|once|TRBV30|.
CAWRIFSGNTIYF
>TRBJ2-5|.|TRBV6-5|.
CASSYSATRWETQYF
>TRBJ2-1|few|TRBV6-5|TRBD1
CASSRDSSYNEQFF
>TRBJ1-5|.|TRBV6-5|TRBD1
CASNVQGAGPQHF
>TRBJ2-2|.|TRBV3-1/TRBV3-2|TRBD1
CASSRQDRARSGELFF
>TRBJ2-3|.|TRBV9|TRBD1
CASSLDQGAADTQYF
>TRBJ2-3|.|TRBV7-2|TRBD2
CASSLPSGGRGDTQYF
>TRBJ2-5|.|TRBV7-9|TRBD2
CASSRTSGGETQYF
>TRBJ2-1|.|TRBV7-2|.
CASSPEGGSYNEQFF
>TRBJ1-6|.|TRBV19|.
CASSKEPESPLHF
>TRBJ2-6|.|TRBV7-3|.
CASSLGRSRVPGANVLTF
>TRBJ1-6|.|TRBV5-1|.
CASSLEQPATPLHF
>TRBJ2-3|.|TRBV4-2|TRBD1
CASRSGTDTDTQYF
>TRBJ1-1|once|TRBV12-2|.
CASRSHLDRGSTEAFF
>TRBJ1-5|few|TRBV10-3|TRBD1
CATHPGQGNQPQHF
>TRBJ1-1|.|TRBV6-4|.
CASSVTANTEAFF
>TRBJ1-6|few|TRBV30|.
CAWKQEYNSPLHF
>TRBJ1-6|.|TRBV4-3|.
CASNSRGQSNSPLHF
>TRBJ1-6|.|TRBV12-2|.
CASRGEAGLRSPLHF
>TRBJ2-7|.|TRBV3-1/TRBV3-2|TRBD1
CASSQRPGQGAYEQYF
>TRBJ1-1|.|TRBV18|.
CASSPSGNYPEAFF
>TRBJ1-4|once|TRBV14|.
CASSQDSKKLFF
>TRBJ1-3|.|TRBV7-9|.
CASSLTGVSGNTIYF
>TRBJ2-1|.|TRBV5-4|.
CASSYDSIGGEFF
>TRBJ1-2|.|TRBV4-2|.
CASSQEGAGNSGYTF
>TRBJ1-6|once|TRBV3-1/TRBV3-2|TRBD1
CASSQSETGLVTGSPLHF
>TRBJ1-1|.|TRBV4-1|TRBD1
CASSQPLELQGGDTEAFF
>TRBJ1-2|.|TRBV4-1|TRBD1
CASSQGGQGQANYGYTF
>TRBJ2-3|.|TRBV6-1|TRBD2
CASSGTSGAGYTDTQYF
>TRBJ1-2|.|TRBV15|.
CATSRDPGLHYGYTF
>TRBJ1-2|few|TRBV10-3|.
CATLKQPSNYGYTF
>TRBJ2-7|.|TRBV11-3|TRBD1
CASSPQGSYEQYF
>TRBJ2-1|.|TRBV29-1|TRBD2
CSGGTNNEQFF
>TRBJ1-3|once|TRBV5-3|TRBD1
CARSGQGLSGNTIYF
>TRBJ1-4|once|TRBV11-2|.
CASSTLGRLFF
>TRBJ1-2|.|TRBV19|TRBD1
CASSELDRAWANYGYTF
>TRBJ2-3|.|TRBV28|.
CASSSPATSTDTQYF
>TRBJ1-1|.|TRBV29-1|TRBD1
CSVASGTGGPNTEAFF
>TRBJ1-2|.|TRBV11-2|.
CASSLGRGPNYGYTF
>TRBJ2-5|.|TRBV5-4|.
CASSSGTPQETQYF
>TRBJ1-5|.|TRBV3-1/TRBV3-2|.
CASSLPGNQPQHF
>TRBJ1-6|.|TRBV7-2|.
CASSFLFGPSGSPLHF